This entry lists 20 T cell receptor beta chains sequenced from one sample in a study of blood T cell repertoires in COVID-19. TCRdb's copy holds only in-frame clones and misses some; the assay was immunoSEQ multiplex PCR. This table holds some 150,000 clones, around 90% found once. Sequences were obtained from peripheral blood. The receptors come from a woman aged 55-69 years who had recovered from COVID-19.

The chain has TRBV9 and TRBJ2-1; perhaps TRBD1 as D (6 bases). V was clipped by 0 bases and J by 4 bases, with 11 bases between them. Germline-derived CDR1 and CDR2 are SGDLS and YYNGEE. The CDR3 runs to 15 residues. Here the CDR3 DNA reads TGTGCCAGCAGCGTAGCTCAGGGACAATACAATGAGCAGTTCTTC. Residues: CASSVAQGQYNEQFF.

The chain combines TRBV5-1 with TRBJ2-3; no clear D gene. The V end lost 4 bases, the J end lost 1 base, and 4 bases lay between the germline ends. The germline V gene encodes CDR1 SGHRS and CDR2 YFSETQ. This CDR3 spans 12 amino acids. The CDR3 DNA is TGCGCCAGCAGCATCGGCACAGATACGCAGTATTTT. This gives the protein CASSIGTDTQYF. The whole variable domain, filled in from reference TRBV5-1 and TRBJ2-3, reads KAGVTQTPRYLIKTRGQQVTLSCSPISGHRSVSWYQQTPGQGLQFLFEYFSETQRNKGNFPGRFSGRQFSNSRSEMNVSTLELGDSALYLCASSIGTDTQYFGPGTRLTVL.

The chain links TRBV7-6 to TRBJ1-1; D is perhaps TRBD1 (5 bases). The germline V and J ends were trimmed by 5 bases and 0 bases, with 13 bases remaining between them. Per the germline V gene, CDR1 is SGHVS and CDR2 is FNYEAQ. This CDR3 is 15 amino acids long. This CDR3 reads CASSPIPGMNTEAFF. The CDR3 DNA sequence: TGTGCCAGCAGCCCAATCCCAGGGATGAACACTGAAGCTTTCTTT.

The chain has TRBV18 and TRBJ1-2; 9 nucleotides match TRBD1. CDR1 KGHSH and CDR2 LQKENI come from the germline V gene. V lost 3 bases and J lost 13; bases outside the gene matches: 9. The CDR3 contains 13 residues. CDR3 DNA: TGTGCCAGCTCACCCAAACCGGACAGGGGCCCCACCTTC. Its translation is CASSPKPDRGPTF.

This chain joins TRBV19 and TRBJ1-2; maybe TRBD1 (5 bases). Germline CDR1 and CDR2: LNHDA and SQIVND (reference sequence). This CDR3 is 14 amino acids long. Trimming shortened V by 8 bases and J by 3 bases, and 16 bases separated the two germline ends. The CDR3, as DNA: TGTGCCAGTGGAGGGGACGGACAATACTATGGCTACACCTTC. Translated: CASGGDGQYYGYTF.

The V and J genes are TRBV5-5 and TRBJ1-6, with 7 bases matching TRBD1. In germline, CDR1 is SGHKS, CDR2 YYEKEE (reference sequence). The CDR3 totals 16 residues. V dropped 0 bases and J dropped 4; count of bases not matched to a gene: 4. The CDR3 DNA follows: TGTGCCAGCAGCTTGGACCCGGGACAGTATAATTCACCCCTCCACTTT. Translation: CASSLDPGQYNSPLHF.

The chain uses TRBV28 and TRBJ2-2; D gene uncertain. This CDR3 has 13 residues. In germline, CDR1 is MDHEN, CDR2 SYDVKM. Trimming removed 7 bases at V and 4 bases at J, with 10 bases between. CDR3 region: CASNGRSTGELFF. Here the CDR3 DNA reads TGTGCCAGCAATGGCCGGAGCACCGGGGAGCTGTTTTTT.

The chain recombines TRBV30 with TRBJ2-5, with 8 bases aligning to TRBD2. Looked up from germline, CDR1 is GTSNPN and CDR2 is SVGIG (reference sequence). The CDR3 has 13 amino acids. J was trimmed by 8 bases and V by 5 bases; bases with no gene match: 10. The CDR3 nucleotides are TGTGCCTGGGCGGGCGGGGGGCCTTATACCCAGTACTTC. Translating it yields CAWAGGGPYTQYF.

V is TRBV18 and J is TRBJ2-7; 11 positions match TRBD2. The CDR3 is made up of 14 amino acids. The germline gives CDR1 KGHSH, CDR2 LQKENI. Trimming at V came to 6 bases and at J to 2 bases, leaving 3 bases not matched to a gene. CDR3 loop: CASSLTSGAYEQYF. Here the CDR3 DNA reads TGTGCCAGCTCCCTGACTAGCGGGGCCTACGAGCAGTACTTC. Drawing the rest from reference TRBV18 and TRBJ2-7, the complete variable domain is NAGVMQNPRHLVRRRGQEARLRCSPMKGHSHVYWYRQLPEEGLKFMVYLQKENIIDESGMPKERFSAEFPKEGPSILRIQQVVRGDSAAYFCASSLTSGAYEQYFGPGTRLTVT.

The chain employs TRBV27 and TRBJ1-4, with TRBD1 matching over 9 bases. The germline gives CDR1 MNHEY, CDR2 SMNVEV (reference sequence). Trimming took 11 bases from V and 5 from J; bases not matched to a gene: 6. The CDR3 has 13 amino acids. The CDR3 DNA follows: TGTGCCGGCTCCGGGACAGGGAATGAAAAACTGTTTTTT. Encoded protein: CAGSGTGNEKLFF.

The gene calls are TRBV5-4 and TRBJ2-7, with TRBD1 as a possible D gene (7 bases). Germline CDR1 is SGHNT and CDR2 is YYREEE (reference sequence). V gave up 1 base and J gave up 2 bases, with 10 bases separating them. The CDR3 has 14 amino acids. The CDR3 sequence: CASSLQGGTYEQYF. The CDR3 DNA reads TGTGCCAGCAGCTTGCAGGGGGGAACCTACGAGCAGTACTTC.

The genes are TRBV13 and TRBJ1-4, with 8 bases fitting TRBD1. V shed 2 bases and J 3 bases; nucleotides not matched to a gene: 2. CDR3 length equals 15 residues. Germline V gene lookup returns CDR1 PRHDT and CDR2 FYEKMQ (reference sequence). As DNA, the CDR3 is TGTGCCAGCAGCTTACGGACAGGGCCTAATGAAAAACTGTTTTTT. It codes for CASSLRTGPNEKLFF. Full variable domain (outside the CDR3, taken from reference TRBV13 and TRBJ1-4): AAGVIQSPRHLIKEKRETATLKCYPIPRHDTVYWYQQGPGQDPQFLISFYEKMQSDKGSIPDRFSAQQFSDYHSELNMSSLELGDSALYFCASSLRTGPNEKLFFGSGTQLSVL.

The chain has TRBV6-1 and TRBJ2-7; perhaps TRBD2 as D (6 bases). This CDR3 has 15 amino acids. Germline-derived CDR1 and CDR2 are MNHNS and SASEGT. V was trimmed by 1 base and J by 3 bases, leaving 13 bases between them. CDR3 loop: CASSEVGGSVYEQYF. Written as DNA, the CDR3 is TGTGCCAGCAGTGAAGTGGGGGGTAGCGTCTACGAGCAGTACTTC.

The CDR3 loop reads CASSLAGGNQPQHF. In DNA, the CDR3 is TGTGCCAGCAGCTTGGCCGGGGGTAATCAGCCCCAGCATTTT. The rearrangement uses TRBV5-4 and TRBJ1-5, with D possibly being TRBD1 (5 bases). Deletions cut 0 bases from V and 4 bases from J, with 8 bases between. Germline V gene sequence: CDR1 SGHNT, CDR2 YYREEE (reference sequence). This CDR3 has 14 amino acids.

The V call is TRBV3-1 (or the pseudogene TRBV3-2), the J call TRBJ1-6; 7 bases are a match to TRBD1. CDR1 is LGHDT and CDR2 is YNNKEL in the germline V gene (reference sequence). The CDR3 contains 16 residues. Unmatched junction bases numbered 13, after V lost 4 bases and J lost 10 bases. The chain's CDR3 is CASSRDQGGGLSPLHF. The DNA of the CDR3 is TGTGCCAGCAGCCGAGATCAAGGAGGGGGCTTGTCACCCCTCCACTTT.

J is TRBJ1-1 and V is TRBV18; 8 bases are a match to TRBD1. The CDR3 contains 15 residues. With V trimmed by 2 bases and J by 3 bases, 5 bases remained unmatched. Germline V gene data show CDR1 as KGHSH and CDR2 as LQKENI. The CDR3 reads CASSPSQGADTEAFF. CDR3 DNA: TGTGCCAGCTCACCAAGTCAGGGGGCGGACACTGAAGCTTTCTTT.

The rearrangement links TRBV5-5 to TRBJ1-4, with 8 bases matching TRBD1. The CDR3 sequence is 16 residues long. CDR1 and CDR2 from the germline V gene are SGHKS and YYEKEE (reference sequence). The V and J ends lost 4 bases and 6 bases, in that order; junction bases with no gene match: 11. The CDR3 coding sequence is TGTGCCAGCAGCCGTGTTACCACAGGGGGGGATGAAAAACTGTTTTTT. As protein: CASSRVTTGGDEKLFF.

Here the CDR3 DNA reads TGTGCCAGCAGCGGTACCGGGACAAACAGGGGAGCTTTCTTT. It specifies CASSGTGTNRGAFF. The chain employs TRBV2 and TRBJ1-1; 7 bases line up with TRBD1. This CDR3 spans 14 amino acids. J was trimmed by 10 bases and V by 6 bases; bases with no gene match: 14. Per germline, CDR1 SNHLY and CDR2 FYNNEI. Together with reference TRBV2 and TRBJ1-1, the CDR3 gives the full variable domain: EPEVTQTPSHQVTQMGQEVILRCVPISNHLYFYWYRQILGQKVEFLVSFYNNEISEKSEIFDDQFSVERPDGSNFTLKIRSTKLEDSAMYFCASSGTGTNRGAFFGQGTRLTVV.

This chain uses TRBV27 with TRBJ2-6, with D hard to call. The germline V gene has CDR1 MNHEY and CDR2 SMNVEV (reference sequence). The V end was cut by 6 bases, the J end by 0 bases, with 6 bases between. The CDR3 is made up of 14 amino acids. The CDR3 DNA is TGTGCCAGCAGCCTTCTCTCTGGGGCCAACGTCCTGACTTTC. It codes for CASSLLSGANVLTF.

The rearrangement uses TRBV7-9 and TRBJ1-4; D is perhaps TRBD1 (5 bases). The V end was cut by 5 bases, the J end by 3 bases, with 10 bases between. The CDR3 consists of 14 residues. Germline V lookup: CDR1 SEHNR, CDR2 FQNEAQ (reference sequence). The CDR3 DNA follows: TGTGCCAGCAGCCCAACAGGAGCTAATGAAAAACTGTTTTTT. It specifies CASSPTGANEKLFF.